Listed below are T cell receptor beta chains from one sample, sequenced in a study of neurological immune-mediated disorders. A single record per CDR3 protein comes from TCRdb applying MiXCR to the 5' RACE reads. The sample carries tens of thousands of distinct CDR3 sequences, over 4% recorded once. Sequencing was carried out using PBMCs. Receptors were obtained from a man aged 50 to 60 with multiple sclerosis. CDR3s include the opening cysteine and the closing phenylalanine or tryptophan. D genes are given only for firm matches. Size values are once, few and many counts, or a class for expanded clones, and some rows have none.

size	D	V	length	J	CDR3	DNA
.	TRBD2	TRBV9	15	TRBJ2-3	CASSVVGRATDTQYF	TGTGCCAGCAGCGTAGTAGGGAGGGCGACAGATACGCAGTATTTT
many	.	TRBV11-2	16	TRBJ1-1	CASSLEWGVMSKGAFF	TGTGCCAGCAGCTTAGAATGGGGGGTGATGTCCAAGGGGGCTTTCTTT
many	TRBD1	TRBV7-6	13	TRBJ2-5	CASSHRQGQLEYF	TGTGCCAGCAGCCACCGACAGGGGCAATTAGAGTACTTC
.	.	TRBV20-1	15	TRBJ2-3	CSARRPDRITDTQYF	TGCAGTGCTAGAAGACCCGACCGAATCACAGATACGCAGTATTTT
.	.	TRBV10-2	14	TRBJ1-5	CASSEPYSNQPQNF	TGCGCCAGCAGTGAGCCCTATAGCAATCAGCCCCAGAATTTT
many	TRBD2	TRBV20-1	16	TRBJ2-1	CSATPPTSGGGNEQFF	TGCAGTGCGACACCACCGACTAGCGGGGGCGGCAATGAGCAGTTCTTC
many	.	TRBV7-2	16	TRBJ1-6	CASSGLGGGYNSPLHF	TGTGCCAGCAGCGGTCTGGGGGGGGGATATAATTCACCCCTCCACTTT
many	TRBD1	TRBV12-3/TRBV12-4	17	TRBJ2-6	CASSPWDRRSGANVLTF	TGTGCCAGCAGTCCCTGGGACAGGCGCTCTGGGGCCAACGTCCTGACTTTC
many	TRBD1	TRBV12-3/TRBV12-4	15	TRBJ1-1	CASSLEDRGEAEAFF	TGTGCCAGCAGTTTAGAGGACAGGGGAGAGGCTGAAGCTTTCTTT
many	.	TRBV20-1	15	TRBJ2-3	CSARSWRGKVDTQYF	TGCAGTGCTAGGTCGTGGAGGGGGAAGGTAGATACGCAGTATTTT
many	.	TRBV20-1	13	TRBJ2-2	CSASLDNTGELFF	TGCAGTGCTAGCTTGGACAACACCGGGGAGCTGTTTTTT
many	.	TRBV20-1	17	TRBJ2-4	CSAREGWEGEVGNIQYF	TGCAGTGCTAGAGAAGGGTGGGAGGGGGAAGTAGGAAACATTCAGTACTTC
many	.	TRBV5-1	18	TRBJ1-2	CASSWGRGLTSSQYGYTF	TGCGCCAGCAGCTGGGGACGAGGACTAACCTCTTCCCAATATGGCTACACCTTC
many	.	TRBV5-1	14	TRBJ2-5	CASSLARGLETQYF	TGCGCCAGCAGCTTGGCTCGGGGGCTAGAGACCCAGTACTTC
many	.	TRBV5-1	12	TRBJ2-5	CAKPGGPETQYF	TGCGCCAAACCAGGGGGGCCAGAGACCCAGTACTTC
many	.	TRBV20-1	15	TRBJ1-5	CSASRATGFGQPQHF	TGCAGTGCTAGTCGGGCCACAGGTTTTGGCCAGCCCCAGCATTTT
many	.	TRBV5-1	17	TRBJ2-3	CASSLVFDALSTDTQYF	TGCGCCAGCAGCTTGGTCTTCGACGCCTTATCGACAGATACGCAGTATTTT
many	TRBD2	TRBV20-1	15	TRBJ2-5	CSAREGLAGVETQYF	TGCAGTGCTAGAGAAGGACTAGCGGGGGTTGAGACCCAGTACTTC
many	.	TRBV5-1	15	TRBJ2-1	CASSLARNSYNEQFF	TGCGCCAGCAGCTTGGCCAGAAACTCCTACAATGAGCAGTTCTTC
.	.	TRBV19	15	TRBJ1-1	CASKRNPLENTEAFF	TGTGCCAGCAAACGGAACCCATTGGAGAACACTGAAGCTTTCTTT
many	.	TRBV4-1	13	TRBJ2-3	CDGGAEITDTQYF	TGCGACGGTGGAGCGGAGATCACAGATACGCAGTATTTT
few	.	TRBV4-1	14	TRBJ2-2	CASSQRTNTGELFF	TGCGCCAGCAGCCAGAGAACGAACACCGGGGAGCTGTTTTTT
few	.	TRBV5-1	15	TRBJ1-1	CASSLEIGRVTEAFF	TGCGCCAGCAGCTTGGAAATCGGGAGGGTCACTGAAGCTTTCTTT
few	.	TRBV5-1	14	TRBJ1-2	CASSLGGTFEGYTF	TGCGCCAGCAGCTTGGGAGGGACGTTCGAGGGCTACACCTTC
many	.	TRBV4-3	16	TRBJ1-1	CASSQIRAGGNTEAFF	TGCGCCAGCAGCCAAATTCGGGCGGGGGGAAACACTGAAGCTTTCTTT
many	.	TRBV6-2/TRBV6-3	15	TRBJ2-1	CASSYGGARPNEQFF	TGTGCCAGCAGTTACGGGGGCGCGCGGCCCAATGAGCAGTTCTTC
many	TRBD1	TRBV6-6	15	TRBJ2-2	CASSYRGRSGGELFF	TGTGCCAGCAGTTACAGGGGGCGCTCGGGCGGGGAGCTGTTTTTT
.	TRBD2	TRBV10-2	14	TRBJ2-5	CASRRGGEGETQYF	TGCGCCAGCAGACGGGGGGGCGAGGGAGAGACCCAGTACTTC
few	.	TRBV20-1	15	TRBJ2-5	CSARDLAGASETQYF	TGCAGTGCTAGAGATCTGGCAGGGGCTTCGGAGACCCAGTACTTC
many	.	TRBV4-1	13	TRBJ2-3	CASSQDRTDTQYF	TGCGCCAGCAGCCAAGATCGTACAGATACGCAGTATTTT
many	TRBD1	TRBV5-1	16	TRBJ2-1	CASSLTSRDRKNEQFF	TGCGCCAGCAGCTTGACCTCACGGGACAGAAAAAATGAGCAGTTCTTC
many	.	TRBV5-1	13	TRBJ1-4	CASSLVGDEKLFF	TGCGCCAGCAGCTTGGTCGGGGATGAAAAACTGTTTTTT
many	.	TRBV7-9	15	TRBJ2-2	CASSSDYEATGELFF	TGTGCCAGCAGCTCCGACTATGAGGCCACCGGGGAGCTGTTTTTT
many	.	TRBV20-1	16	TRBJ2-1	CSADLPLLSSYNEQFF	TGCAGTGCCGACCTTCCTCTACTAAGCTCCTACAATGAGCAGTTCTTC
many	TRBD2	TRBV5-1	15	TRBJ2-3	CASSILAGDRDTQYF	TGCGCCAGCAGCATTCTAGCGGGGGACAGAGATACGCAGTATTTT
many	.	TRBV7-9	14	TRBJ2-2	CASSHSGWAGELFF	TGTGCCAGCAGCCATTCCGGGTGGGCCGGGGAGCTGTTTTTT
many	.	TRBV20-1	12	TRBJ2-1	CSAGREHNEQFF	TGCAGTGCGGGCCGGGAGCACAATGAGCAGTTCTTC
many	.	TRBV15	15	TRBJ2-2	CATSVRRGRAGELFF	TGTGCCACCAGCGTTCGGCGGGGACGCGCCGGGGAGCTGTTTTTT
.	.	TRBV4-3	15	TRBJ2-7	CASSPSRVTAYEQYF	TGCGCCAGCAGCCCCTCGAGGGTAACAGCCTACGAGCAGTACTTC
many	.	TRBV10-3	16	TRBJ1-3	CAISEFSSSTRNTIYF	TGTGCCATCAGTGAGTTTTCGTCCTCCACAAGAAACACCATATATTTT
many	TRBD2	TRBV7-2	18	TRBJ2-1	CASSYLAGGMPHYNEQFF	TGTGCCAGCAGCTATTTAGCGGGGGGGATGCCTCACTACAATGAGCAGTTCTTC
many	.	TRBV6-5	13	TRBJ1-1	CASSQTQNTEAFF	TGTGCCAGCAGCCAAACACAGAACACTGAAGCTTTCTTT
many	TRBD1	TRBV27	16	TRBJ1-6	CASSDSQGRKNSPLNF	TGTGCCAGCAGTGACTCACAGGGGCGAAAGAATTCACCCCTCAACTTT
few	TRBD1	TRBV6-5	14	TRBJ1-1	CASSAIDRETEAFF	TGTGCCAGCAGTGCCATTGACAGGGAGACTGAAGCTTTCTTT
many	.	TRBV7-9	14	TRBJ1-5	CASSSVGGNQPQHF	TGTGCCAGCAGCAGCGTTGGGGGCAATCAGCCCCAGCATTTT
few	.	TRBV27	14	TRBJ1-5	CASSPGGGSHPQNF	TGTGCCAGCAGTCCTGGAGGGGGGTCACACCCCCAGAATTTT
many	.	TRBV29-1	12	TRBJ2-7	CSAGEGAYEQYF	TGCAGCGCTGGGGAGGGGGCCTACGAGCAGTACTTC
many	.	TRBV5-5	16	TRBJ2-6	CASSSPKFGGANVLTF	TGTGCCAGCAGTTCCCCGAAGTTTGGTGGGGCCAACGTCCTGACTTTC
few	TRBD2	TRBV7-2	15	TRBJ2-3	CASGPGTSSADTQYF	TGTGCCAGCGGGCCCGGGACTAGTTCCGCAGATACGCAGTATTTT